The text below deals with one T cell receptor (beta chain). Trimming shortened V by 1 base and J by 5 bases, and 3 bases separated the two germline ends. Per germline, CDR1 LGHDT and CDR2 YNNKEL (reference sequence). CDR3 length: 12 amino acids. The repertoire was sequenced with immunoSEQ multiplex PCR; TCRdb's copy has only in-frame clones and lacks some. The profile covers approximately 250,000 clones, with roughly 84% appearing a single time and 1.4% taken by the ten largest. The entry originates in a study of blood T cell repertoires in COVID-19. The receptor's source is a woman between 40 and 55 years old who had recovered from COVID-19. The V and J genes are TRBV3-1 (or the pseudogene TRBV3-2) and TRBJ2-1; no clear D gene. Sequenced sample: peripheral blood. CDR3 in amino acids: CASSQGNNEQFF. The CDR3 coding sequence is TGTGCCAGCAGCCAAGGTAACAATGAGCAGTTCTTC.